This T cell receptor beta chain was documented in a study of shared clonotypes between healthy human individuals. Study in general: Aged 18 to 49, the donors were a couple of women and a few men. Study-wide results and caveats: The study drew on few donors, limiting represented genetic and exposure-history diversity. Clonotype sharing among donors was thought likely to change with sequencing depth. In contrast to clonotypes shared by all four donors, non-shared clonotypes had lower generation probabilities.

Assay: immunoSEQ multiplex PCR; the TCRdb copy retains only in-frame clones and omits some. The sample lists some 1.5 million clones, roughly 97% occurring once. V was clipped by 5 bases and J by 8 bases, with 10 bases between them. The CDR3 consists of 12 residues. Per germline, CDR1 MNHEY and CDR2 SMNVEV (reference sequence). On this clone itself: Its antigen is currently unknown.

This sequence originates from a man aged 25 to 40 in good health. The sample taken for sequencing was naive CD4+ T cells sorted from blood. Subset described: CD45RA+ positively selected. The chain carries TRBV27 and TRBJ2-1; D gene uncertain. The CDR3 protein is CASSPHWHEQFF. CDR3 bases: TGTGCCAGCAGTCCCCATTGGCATGAGCAGTTCTTC.